These T cell receptor beta chains were read from a single sample in a study of T cells after yellow fever vaccination. TCRdb analysed the 5' RACE reads with MiXCR anew, one entry per CDR3 protein. The data contain hundreds of thousands of distinct CDR3 sequences, roughly an eighth of them seen just once; the ten biggest clones take up 3.2%. The sample consisted of CD4+ T cells sorted from PBMCs, taken 15 days after the yellow fever booster vaccination. The receptors here all came from a young man who received the YFV17D yellow fever vaccine. CDR3s include the opening cysteine and the closing phenylalanine or tryptophan. D genes are given only for firm matches. Size values are once, few and many counts, or a class for expanded clones, and some rows have none.

j_gene,d_gene,v_gene,abundance,CDR3nt,CDR3aa
TRBJ1-5,-,TRBV25-1,few,TGTGCCAGCAGTGACCCGGGAACTAATCAGCCCCAGCATTTT,CASSDPGTNQPQHF
TRBJ2-3,-,TRBV5-1,-,TGCGCCAGCGCACCCCGGGGTGACTTCACAGATACGCAGTATTTT,CASAPRGDFTDTQYF
TRBJ1-2,TRBD1,TRBV20-1,-,TGCAGTGCTAGACCGACAGGGTACGGCTACACCTTC,CSARPTGYGYTF
TRBJ2-3,TRBD2,TRBV15,-,TGTGCCACCAGCAGAGATTCGCCTAGCGGGGAGAGCACAGATACGCAGTATTTT,CATSRDSPSGESTDTQYF
TRBJ1-2,-,TRBV12-3/TRBV12-4,many,TGTGCCAGCAGTCCCCAATCGGGGCACGATGGCTACACCTTC,CASSPQSGHDGYTF
TRBJ2-2,-,TRBV12-3/TRBV12-4,-,TGTGCCAGCAGTTTATTATCTACTTCGAACACCGGGGAGCTGTTTTTT,CASSLLSTSNTGELFF
TRBJ2-1,TRBD2,TRBV11-2,-,TGTGCCAGCAGCCCAGGGTGGGGAGCGGGGGTTCTCTCCTACAATGAGCAGTTCTTC,CASSPGWGAGVLSYNEQFF
TRBJ2-3,-,TRBV5-8,-,TGTGCCAGCAGCCGCCCGGAGGCAGATACGCAGTATTTT,CASSRPEADTQYF
TRBJ2-7,TRBD2,TRBV6-2/TRBV6-3,many,TGTGCCAGCAGTTACTCGGTGACTAGCGGGGCTCGTTACGAGCAGTACTTC,CASSYSVTSGARYEQYF
TRBJ2-2,-,TRBV6-5,-,TGTGCCAGCAGTTATTCTTCCGGGGCTCGTAGCACCGGGGAGCTGTTTTTT,CASSYSSGARSTGELFF
TRBJ2-1,TRBD2,TRBV6-2/TRBV6-3,-,TGTGCCAGCAGTCGAAGCGGGGGGAATGAGCAGTTCTTC,CASSRSGGNEQFF
TRBJ1-2,-,TRBV7-2,few,TGTGCCAGCAGCTTAAGGCGGACCCCTGGCTATGGCTACACCTTC,CASSLRRTPGYGYTF
TRBJ2-7,-,TRBV5-6,few,TGTGCCAGCAGAAGGACGGCGACCTACGAGCAGTACTTC,CASRRTATYEQYF
TRBJ1-3,TRBD1,TRBV7-2,few,TGTGCCAGCAGCCAATCTCCGGGACAGGGAGGAAACACCATATATTTT,CASSQSPGQGGNTIYF
TRBJ1-4,-,TRBV5-3,-,TGTGCCAGAAGCCCGGACGGAATAATGAGGAAACTGTTTTTT,CARSPDGIMRKLFF
TRBJ1-1,TRBD1,TRBV6-2/TRBV6-3,many,TGTGCCAGCAGTTCCGGACAGGGAAGGGGGAACACTGAAGCTTTCTTT,CASSSGQGRGNTEAFF
TRBJ2-5,-,TRBV12-2,-,TGTGCAAGTCTGGGGGCAGGGGCACCCAAAGAGACCCAGTACTTC,CASLGAGAPKETQYF
TRBJ2-3,-,TRBV5-1,-,TGCGCCAGCAGCTGGAGACGGCCTGCAGATACGCAGTATTTT,CASSWRRPADTQYF
TRBJ1-5,-,TRBV12-3/TRBV12-4,few,TGTGCCAGCGGTCAAGAAGGGCGACAGCCCCAGCATTTT,CASGQEGRQPQHF
TRBJ1-1,-,TRBV6-5,few,TGTGCCAGCAACAACGTACAAGGGACTGAAGCTTTCTTT,CASNNVQGTEAFF
TRBJ2-1,-,TRBV20-1,few,TGCAGTGGGGCGGTGGGTTTCTACAATGAGCAGTTCTTC,CSGAVGFYNEQFF
TRBJ2-1,TRBD2,TRBV20-1,-,TGCAGTGCTAGAGATCGCCGGACTAGCGGGGAAGGGCAGTTCTTC,CSARDRRTSGEGQFF
TRBJ2-3,TRBD2,TRBV4-2,few,TGTGCCAGCAGCCAAGACCACCTTAGCGGGGGGGCCGTAGATACGCAGTATTTT,CASSQDHLSGGAVDTQYF
TRBJ2-1,-,TRBV7-2,few,TGTGCCAGCAGCTTAAATATGGGGGGGGCAGGGGATAATGAGCAGTTCTTC,CASSLNMGGAGDNEQFF